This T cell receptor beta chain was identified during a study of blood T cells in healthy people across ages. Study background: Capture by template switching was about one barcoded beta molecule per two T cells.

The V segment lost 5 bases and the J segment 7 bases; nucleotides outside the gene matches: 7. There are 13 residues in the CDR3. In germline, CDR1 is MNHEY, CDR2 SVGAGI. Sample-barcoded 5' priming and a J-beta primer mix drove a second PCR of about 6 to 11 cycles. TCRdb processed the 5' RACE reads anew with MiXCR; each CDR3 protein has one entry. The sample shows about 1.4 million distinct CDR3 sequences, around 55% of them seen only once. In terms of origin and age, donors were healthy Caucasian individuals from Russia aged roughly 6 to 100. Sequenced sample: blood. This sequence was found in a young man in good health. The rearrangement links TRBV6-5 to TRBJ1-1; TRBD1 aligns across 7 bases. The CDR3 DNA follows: TGTGCCAGCAGTGCGAGACGACAGGGTGAAGCTTTCTTT. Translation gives CASSARRQGEAFF.